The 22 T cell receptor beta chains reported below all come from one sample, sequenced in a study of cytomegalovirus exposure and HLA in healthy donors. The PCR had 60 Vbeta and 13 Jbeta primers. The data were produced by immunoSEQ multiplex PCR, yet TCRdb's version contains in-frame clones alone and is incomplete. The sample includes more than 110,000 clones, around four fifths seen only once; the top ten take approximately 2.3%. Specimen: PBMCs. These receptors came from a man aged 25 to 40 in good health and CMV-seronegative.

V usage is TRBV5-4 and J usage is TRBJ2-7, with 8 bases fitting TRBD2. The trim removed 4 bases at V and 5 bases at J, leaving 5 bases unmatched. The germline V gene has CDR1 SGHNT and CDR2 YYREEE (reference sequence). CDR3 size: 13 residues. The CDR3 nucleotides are TGTGCCAGCAGCCGGGGGGGGCACAACGAGCAGTACTTC. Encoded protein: CASSRGGHNEQYF.

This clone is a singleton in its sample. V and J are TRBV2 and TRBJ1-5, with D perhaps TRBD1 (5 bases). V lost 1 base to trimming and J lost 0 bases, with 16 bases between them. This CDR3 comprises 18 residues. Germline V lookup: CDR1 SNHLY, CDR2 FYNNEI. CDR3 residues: CASSEVSWGVNSNQPQHF. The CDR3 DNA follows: TGTGCCAGCAGTGAAGTGTCGTGGGGGGTAAATAGCAATCAGCCCCAGCATTTT.

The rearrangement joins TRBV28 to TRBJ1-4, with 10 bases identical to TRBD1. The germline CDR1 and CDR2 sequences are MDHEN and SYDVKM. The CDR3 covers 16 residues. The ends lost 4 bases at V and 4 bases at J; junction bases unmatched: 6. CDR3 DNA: TGTGCCAGCAGTTCGGGACAGGGGAACGGTAATGAAAAACTGTTTTTT. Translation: CASSSGQGNGNEKLFF.

This CDR3 reads CATRLGQGASDEQYF. Here the CDR3 DNA reads TGTGCCACCCGCCTGGGACAGGGGGCGAGTGACGAGCAGTACTTC. The chain employs TRBV19 and TRBJ2-7; 12 positions agree with TRBD1. Germline lookup yields CDR1 LNHDA and CDR2 SQIVND (reference sequence). V dropped 10 bases and J dropped 5; count of bases not matched to a gene: 12. The CDR3 is 15 residues long.

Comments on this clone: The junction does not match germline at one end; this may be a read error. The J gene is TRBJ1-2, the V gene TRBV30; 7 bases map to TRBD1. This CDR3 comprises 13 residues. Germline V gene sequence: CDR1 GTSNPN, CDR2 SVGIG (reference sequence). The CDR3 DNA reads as TGTGCCCGAGACCTCAGGGGGAGCTATGGCTACCCCTTC. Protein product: CARDLRGSYGYPF.

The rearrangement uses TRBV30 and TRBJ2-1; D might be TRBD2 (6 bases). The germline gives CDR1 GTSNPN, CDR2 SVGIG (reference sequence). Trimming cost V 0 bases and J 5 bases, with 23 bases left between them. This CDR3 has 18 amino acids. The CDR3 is CAWSVSRSGVGPHNEQFF. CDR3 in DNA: TGTGCCTGGAGTGTTTCCCGGTCGGGGGTCGGGCCCCACAATGAGCAGTTCTTC.

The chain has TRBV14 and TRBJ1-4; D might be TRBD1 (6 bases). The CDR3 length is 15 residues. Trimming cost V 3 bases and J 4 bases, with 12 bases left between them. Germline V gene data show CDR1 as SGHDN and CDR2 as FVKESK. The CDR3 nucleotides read TGTGCCAGCAGCCATAACACAGGGATTAATGAAAAACTGTTTTTT. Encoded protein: CASSHNTGINEKLFF.

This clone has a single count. CDR3 DNA sequence: TGCAGCGTTGAAAAAAGGCTGACAGGGGGGCGCAATGAGCAGTTCTTC. It translates to CSVEKRLTGGRNEQFF. The chain combines TRBV29-1 with TRBJ2-1; 9 bases map to TRBD1. From germline, CDR1 is SQVTM and CDR2 ANQGSEA. The CDR3 contains 16 residues. The trim removed 2 bases at V and 6 bases at J, leaving 11 bases unmatched.

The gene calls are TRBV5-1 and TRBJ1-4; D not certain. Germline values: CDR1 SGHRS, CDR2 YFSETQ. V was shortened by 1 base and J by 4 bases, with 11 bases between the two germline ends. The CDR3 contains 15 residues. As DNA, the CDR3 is TGCGCCAGCAGCTTGTATTCCACCGGTAATGAAAAACTGTTTTTT. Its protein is CASSLYSTGNEKLFF.

CDR3 region: CASSTYPGTGGQGEQFF. The CDR3 nucleotides read TGCGCCAGCAGCACCTACCCCGGGACAGGGGGCCAGGGTGAGCAGTTCTTC. The V and J genes are TRBV5-1 and TRBJ2-1; 12 nucleotides agree with TRBD1. The CDR3 length is 17 residues. V lost 4 bases, J lost 9 bases, and 14 bases stayed unmatched. CDR1 and CDR2 (germline): SGHRS, YFSETQ. The whole variable domain, filled in from reference TRBV5-1 and TRBJ2-1, reads KAGVTQTPRYLIKTRGQQVTLSCSPISGHRSVSWYQQTPGQGLQFLFEYFSETQRNKGNFPGRFSGRQFSNSRSEMNVSTLELGDSALYLCASSTYPGTGGQGEQFFGPGTRLTVL.

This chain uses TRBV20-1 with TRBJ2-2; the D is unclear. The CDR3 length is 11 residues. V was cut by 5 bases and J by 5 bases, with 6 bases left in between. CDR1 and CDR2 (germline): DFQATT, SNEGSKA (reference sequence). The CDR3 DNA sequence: TGCAGTGCTGCCAGGACCGGGGAGCTGTTTTTT. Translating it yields CSAARTGELFF.

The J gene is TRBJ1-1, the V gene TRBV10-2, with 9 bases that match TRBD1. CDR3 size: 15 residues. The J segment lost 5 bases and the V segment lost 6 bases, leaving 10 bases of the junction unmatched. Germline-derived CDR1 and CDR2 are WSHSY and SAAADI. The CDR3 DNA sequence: TGCGCCAGCAGGGTCGGGACAGGGCCGAAGACTGAAGCTTTCTTT. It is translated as CASRVGTGPKTEAFF.

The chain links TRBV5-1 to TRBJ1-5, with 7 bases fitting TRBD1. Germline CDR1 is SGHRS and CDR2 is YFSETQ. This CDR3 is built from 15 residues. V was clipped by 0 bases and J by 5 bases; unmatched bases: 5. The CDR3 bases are TGCGCCAGCAGCTTGGCGGGACAGCCCCATCAGCCCCAGCATTTT. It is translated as CASSLAGQPHQPQHF.

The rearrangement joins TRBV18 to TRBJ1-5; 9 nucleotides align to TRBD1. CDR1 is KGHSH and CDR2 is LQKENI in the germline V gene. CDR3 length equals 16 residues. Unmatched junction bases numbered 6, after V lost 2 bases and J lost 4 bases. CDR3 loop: CASSPTGGSGNQPQHF. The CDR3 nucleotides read TGTGCCAGCTCACCAACAGGGGGCTCGGGAAATCAGCCCCAGCATTTT.

CDR3 DNA sequence: TGTGCCTGGAGTAATGGGCTTAGCAATCAGCCCCAGCATTTT. Translating gives CAWSNGLSNQPQHF. V gene TRBV30 combines with J gene TRBJ1-5, with D uncertain. V was shortened by 2 bases and J by 0 bases, with 8 bases between the two germline ends. CDR1 is GTSNPN and CDR2 is SVGIG in the germline V gene (reference sequence). The CDR3 has 14 residues.

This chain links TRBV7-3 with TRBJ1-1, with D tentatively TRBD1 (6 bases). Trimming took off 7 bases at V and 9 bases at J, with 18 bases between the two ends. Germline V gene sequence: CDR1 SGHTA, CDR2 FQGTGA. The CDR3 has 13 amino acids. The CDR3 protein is CASTSAGAGKAFF. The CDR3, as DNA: TGTGCCAGCACCTCGGCGGGGGCGGGCAAAGCTTTCTTT.

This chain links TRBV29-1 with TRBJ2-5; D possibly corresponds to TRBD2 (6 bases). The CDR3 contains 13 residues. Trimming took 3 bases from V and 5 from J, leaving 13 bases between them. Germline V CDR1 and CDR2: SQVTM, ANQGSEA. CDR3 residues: CSVDRAGGETQYF. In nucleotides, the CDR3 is TGCAGCGTTGATCGGGCTGGAGGGGAGACCCAGTACTTC.

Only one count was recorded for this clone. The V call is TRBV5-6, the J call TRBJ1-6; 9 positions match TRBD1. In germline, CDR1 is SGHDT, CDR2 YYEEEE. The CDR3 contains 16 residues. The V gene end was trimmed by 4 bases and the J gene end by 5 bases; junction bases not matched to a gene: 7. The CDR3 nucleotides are TGTGCCAGCAGCCTTCGGACAGGGGTGGATAATTCACCCCTCCACTTT. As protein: CASSLRTGVDNSPLHF.

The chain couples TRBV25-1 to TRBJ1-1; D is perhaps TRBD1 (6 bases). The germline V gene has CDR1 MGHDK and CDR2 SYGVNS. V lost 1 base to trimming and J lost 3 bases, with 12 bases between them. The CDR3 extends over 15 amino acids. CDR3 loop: CASSELDRRYTEAFF. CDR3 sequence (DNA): TGTGCCAGCAGTGAATTAGACAGGCGCTACACTGAAGCTTTCTTT.

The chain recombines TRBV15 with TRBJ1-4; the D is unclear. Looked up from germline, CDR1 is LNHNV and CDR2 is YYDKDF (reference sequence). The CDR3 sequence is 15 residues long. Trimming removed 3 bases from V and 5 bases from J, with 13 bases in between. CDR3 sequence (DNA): TGTGCCACCAGCAGGCCATTCGGGGTGAATGAAAAACTGTTTTTT. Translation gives CATSRPFGVNEKLFF.

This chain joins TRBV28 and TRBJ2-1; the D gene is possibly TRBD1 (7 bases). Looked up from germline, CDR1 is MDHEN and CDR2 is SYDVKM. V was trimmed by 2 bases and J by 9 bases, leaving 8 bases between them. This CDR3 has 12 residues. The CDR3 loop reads CASSLQGGEQFF. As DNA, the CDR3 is TGTGCCAGCAGTTTACAGGGGGGTGAGCAGTTCTTC.

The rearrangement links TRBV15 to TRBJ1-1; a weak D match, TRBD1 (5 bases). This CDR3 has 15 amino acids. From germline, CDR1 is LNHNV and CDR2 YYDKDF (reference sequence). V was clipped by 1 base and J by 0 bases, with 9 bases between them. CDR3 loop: CATSRGGGVNTEAFF. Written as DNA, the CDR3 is TGTGCCACCAGCAGAGGGGGCGGAGTGAACACTGAAGCTTTCTTT.